Following are 28 T cell receptor beta chains from one sample sequenced in a study of blood T cell repertoires in COVID-19. The method was immunoSEQ multiplex PCR; TCRdb's version includes in-frame clones alone and lacks a portion of them. The sample holds around 270,000 clones; under 90% are singletons and the top ten take 4% to 4.5%. Sequenced input: peripheral blood. The receptor source for this set is a man aged 55 to 70 with acute or convalescent COVID-19.

The chain recombines TRBV6-7 with TRBJ1-4, with 7 bases aligning to TRBD1. TRBV6-7 is designated an ORF whose function remains uncertain. There are 15 residues in the CDR3. J gave up 5 bases and V 4 bases, and 7 bases lay outside the gene matches. The CDR3 nucleotides are TGTGCCAGCAGTTCAAAGACAGGGCGGAATGAAAAACTGTTTTTT. As protein: CASSSKTGRNEKLFF.

This clone was observed a single time. This chain links TRBV7-2 with TRBJ1-5; D remains ambiguous. Germline V lookup: CDR1 SGHTA, CDR2 FQGNSA. The V end was cut by 0 bases, the J end by 1 base, with 4 bases between. This CDR3 has 14 amino acids. The CDR3 region has the DNA TGTGCCAGCAGCTTAGCGCGCAGCAATCAGCCCCAGCATTTT. Protein: CASSLARSNQPQHF. Using reference TRBV7-2 and TRBJ1-5 for the parts outside the CDR3, the full variable domain is GAGVSQSPSNKVTEKGKDVELRCDPISGHTALYWYRQSLGQGLEFLIYFQGNSAPDKSGLPSDRFSAERTGGSVSTLTIQRTQQEDSAVYLCASSLARSNQPQHFGDGTRLSIL.

The chain combines TRBV5-1 with TRBJ2-2, with D possibly TRBD2 on 5 matching bases. Trimming left V 2 bases short and J 5 bases short, with 13 bases between. The CDR3 runs 15 residues. Germline V gene sequence: CDR1 SGHRS, CDR2 YFSETQ. The CDR3 region has the DNA TGCGCCAGCAGCTTATACAGCACGGGGACCGGGGAGCTGTTTTTT. Translating gives CASSLYSTGTGELFF.

The rearrangement uses TRBV19 and TRBJ2-5; 9 nucleotides agree with TRBD2. Germline V CDR1 and CDR2: LNHDA, SQIVND (reference sequence). The CDR3 covers 16 residues. J lost 5 bases, V lost 0 bases, and 7 bases had no gene match. The CDR3 here is CASSIEAGGRMETQYF. The CDR3 DNA reads TGTGCCAGTAGTATAGAGGCGGGGGGGCGTATGGAGACCCAGTACTTC.

The chain combines TRBV4-3 with TRBJ2-7; TRBD1 agrees at 10 bases. Germline lookup yields CDR1 LGHNA and CDR2 YSLEER. There are 16 residues in the CDR3. V lost 3 bases, J lost 7 bases, and 12 bases stayed unmatched. The CDR3, as DNA: TGCGCCAGCAGCCAGATCCTCGGGACAGGGGTTTTTGAGCAGTACTTC. This translates into CASSQILGTGVFEQYF.

The chain is built from TRBV27 and TRBJ2-1, with TRBD2 identical over 9 bases. In germline, CDR1 is MNHEY, CDR2 SMNVEV (reference sequence). After removal of 2 bases from V and 7 bases from J, the junction contained 6 bases not matched to a gene. The CDR3 runs 15 residues. The CDR3 reads CASSLAGGTRNEQFF. The CDR3 region has the DNA TGTGCCAGCAGTTTAGCGGGGGGGACTCGGAATGAGCAGTTCTTC.

The genes are TRBV2 and TRBJ1-4; TRBD1 matches 7 bases. This CDR3 has 14 residues. V trimming: 5 bases; J trimming: 6 bases; junction bases outside the gene matches: 6. Germline V gene sequence: CDR1 SNHLY, CDR2 FYNNEI. CDR3 nucleotide sequence: TGTGCCAGCAGTAGGGGGCGGCTTGATGAAAAACTGTTTTTT. As protein: CASSRGRLDEKLFF.

This chain links TRBV5-8 with TRBJ2-7, with 8 bases aligning to TRBD1. From germline, CDR1 is SGHTS and CDR2 YDEGEE. After removal of 5 bases from V and 4 bases from J, the junction contained 8 bases not matched to a gene. This CDR3 comprises 14 residues. The CDR3 reads CASRVGQGAYEQYF. DNA of the CDR3: TGTGCCAGCAGGGTGGGGCAGGGGGCGTACGAGCAGTACTTC.

The genes are TRBV6-5 and TRBJ2-7; weak D call: TRBD2 (5 bases). Trimming removed 0 bases at V and 0 bases at J, with 6 bases between. The germline V gene encodes CDR1 MNHEY and CDR2 SVGAGI. The CDR3 is 14 residues long. The CDR3 protein is CASSYSGSSYEQYF. CDR3 DNA: TGTGCCAGCAGTTACTCGGGGAGCTCCTACGAGCAGTACTTC.

This rearrangement joins TRBV28 to TRBJ2-7; 7 nucleotides match TRBD1. The CDR3 is 12 amino acids. The V gene's germline CDR1 is MDHEN and CDR2 SYDVKM. With 10 bases clipped from V and 2 bases from J, the junction kept 5 bases outside the gene matches. CDR3 in DNA: TGTGCCACCGAGGGACAGACCTACGAGCAGTACTTC. It specifies CATEGQTYEQYF. The whole variable domain, filled in from reference TRBV28 and TRBJ2-7, reads DVKVTQSSRYLVKRTGEKVFLECVQDMDHENMFWYRQDPGLGLRLIYFSYDVKMKEKGDIPEGYSVSREKKERFSLILESASTNQTSMYLCATEGQTYEQYFGPGTRLTVT.

V is TRBV3-1 (or the pseudogene TRBV3-2) and J is TRBJ2-1; 9 nucleotides match TRBD2. This CDR3 is built from 16 residues. J gave up 8 bases and V 4 bases, and 12 bases lay outside the gene matches. Germline CDR1 reads LGHDT; CDR2 reads YNNKEL (reference sequence). CDR3 sequence reads: CASSLLSGGPFYEQFF. In DNA, the CDR3 is TGTGCCAGCAGCCTCCTTAGCGGGGGCCCGTTCTATGAGCAGTTCTTC.

The chain joins TRBV10-2 to TRBJ2-5, with TRBD2 identical over 11 bases. The junction had 8 bases not matched to a gene; V was cut back by 6 bases and J by 5 bases. Per the germline V gene, CDR1 is WSHSY and CDR2 is SAAADI. CDR3 length: 15 amino acids. The CDR3 is CASSGTSGPWETQYF. The CDR3 DNA follows: TGCGCCAGCAGCGGGACTAGCGGTCCGTGGGAGACCCAGTACTTC.

The DNA of the CDR3 is TGTGCCAGCAGCCTCCGACAGGGAGCCACTGAAGCTTTCTTT. Translation gives CASSLRQGATEAFF. The chain joins TRBV3-1 (or the pseudogene TRBV3-2) to TRBJ1-1; 7 nucleotides line up with TRBD1. With 4 bases clipped from V and 4 bases from J, the junction kept 6 bases outside the gene matches. This CDR3 is 14 amino acids long. Germline lookup yields CDR1 LGHDT and CDR2 YNNKEL (reference sequence).

V usage is TRBV7-9 and J usage is TRBJ2-5; TRBD1 matches 9 bases. Trimming at V came to 6 bases and at J to 5 bases, leaving 13 bases not matched to a gene. Germline values: CDR1 SEHNR, CDR2 FQNEAQ (reference sequence). This CDR3 has 16 amino acids. CDR3: CASSPRRTGVRETQYF. The CDR3 nucleotides are TGTGCCAGCAGTCCCCGGCGGACAGGGGTGAGGGAGACCCAGTACTTC.

In nucleotides, the CDR3 is TGTGCCAGCAGCCCTCGGACAGGACAGGTCTCGAGGGACCTTTCGGGGCAGTACTTC. This codes for CASSPRTGQVSRDLSGQYF. This rearrangement joins TRBV11-2 to TRBJ2-7; 7 positions agree with TRBD1. The ends lost 5 bases at V and 9 bases at J; junction bases unmatched: 28. The CDR3 covers 19 residues. The germline gives CDR1 SGHAT, CDR2 FQNNGV.

V gene TRBV27 combines with J gene TRBJ2-7; possible D gene TRBD1, 5 bases. Germline CDR1 and CDR2: MNHEY and SMNVEV (reference sequence). The CDR3 contains 14 residues. V was shortened by 8 bases and J by 0 bases, with 14 bases between the two germline ends. The CDR3 coding sequence is TGTGCCAGCTCCCCAGGGTCTAGCTCCTACGAGCAGTACTTC. Protein: CASSPGSSSYEQYF.

The CDR3 DNA reads as TGTGCCAGCAGTACCCGGGGGGCGCGGCCGAGTCAGCAGTTCTTC. Its translation: CASSTRGARPSQQFF. This chain uses TRBV6-6 with TRBJ2-1; the D gene is possibly TRBD2 (7 bases). Germline CDR1 and CDR2: MNHNY and SVGAGI (reference sequence). Trimming pared 5 bases from V and 11 bases from J, leaving 22 bases between. The CDR3 has 15 amino acids.

This chain links TRBV28 with TRBJ2-2; TRBD1 matches at 7 bases. The CDR3 is 15 amino acids. Germline values: CDR1 MDHEN, CDR2 SYDVKM. The V and J ends lost 6 bases and 5 bases, in that order; junction bases with no gene match: 9. CDR3 DNA: TGTGCCAGCAGACTACAGGGGCGAGAGACCGGGGAGCTGTTTTTT. As protein: CASRLQGRETGELFF.

The J gene is TRBJ1-2, the V gene TRBV19; D is possibly TRBD1 (5 bases). The CDR3 length is 14 residues. Germline loops: CDR1 LNHDA, CDR2 SQIVND (reference sequence). Deletions cut 7 bases from V and 0 bases from J, with 12 bases between. CDR3 loop: CASTHLGANYGYTF. The CDR3 nucleotides are TGTGCCAGTACCCACCTAGGGGCTAACTATGGCTACACCTTC.

The rearrangement uses TRBV7-2 and TRBJ1-6; 8 bases are a match to TRBD1. The germline V gene has CDR1 SGHTA and CDR2 FQGNSA. The V gene end was trimmed by 1 base and the J gene end by 9 bases; junction bases not matched to a gene: 2. The CDR3 consists of 14 residues. CDR3 amino acids: CASSLGTGSSPLHF. The CDR3 nucleotides are TGTGCCAGCAGCTTAGGGACAGGGAGTTCACCCCTCCACTTT.

The chain carries TRBV4-2 and TRBJ1-2; TRBD1 aligns across 8 bases. CDR3 length equals 17 residues. J was trimmed by 9 bases and V by 3 bases; bases with no gene match: 18. In germline, CDR1 is LGHNA, CDR2 YNFKEQ. This CDR3 is CASSQEPGGANPRRYTF. CDR3 in DNA: TGTGCCAGCAGCCAGGAGCCAGGGGGCGCGAATCCCCGTCGCTACACCTTC.

V and J are TRBV25-1 and TRBJ2-7; the match to TRBD1 covers 7 bases. The V gene end was trimmed by 5 bases and the J gene end by 0 bases; junction bases not matched to a gene: 4. Per the germline V gene, CDR1 is MGHDK and CDR2 is SYGVNS. This CDR3 is built from 14 residues. The CDR3 sequence is CASSRDSNSYEQYF. CDR3 in DNA: TGTGCCAGCAGTAGGGACAGCAACTCCTACGAGCAGTACTTC.

J is TRBJ2-5 and V is TRBV9; TRBD2 might be the D (5 bases). The V end was cut by 0 bases, the J end by 5 bases, with 11 bases between. This CDR3 spans 14 amino acids. Germline CDR1 SGDLS, CDR2 YYNGEE. The CDR3 reads CASSVGVGGETQYF. The CDR3 DNA reads TGTGCCAGCAGCGTAGGGGTTGGCGGGGAGACCCAGTACTTC.

The rearrangement links TRBV29-1 to TRBJ2-7, with D perhaps TRBD1 (5 bases). Germline CDR1 and CDR2: SQVTM and ANQGSEA. Trimming cost V 0 bases and J 6 bases, with 12 bases left between them. The CDR3 contains 13 residues. For the CDR3, the DNA is TGCAGCGTTGAAGACTCCCAGGGTGGCGAGCAGTACTTC. Translated: CSVEDSQGGEQYF.

The genes are TRBV6-1 and TRBJ1-5, with D hard to call. CDR3 length equals 18 residues. Germline lookup yields CDR1 MNHNS and CDR2 SASEGT. The V gene lost 0 bases and the J gene lost 3 bases, with 18 bases spanning the gap. CDR3 sequence: CASSEAGGQLTYNQPQHF. DNA for the CDR3: TGTGCCAGCAGTGAAGCGGGCGGGCAGCTCACTTACAATCAGCCCCAGCATTTT.

The rearrangement joins TRBV5-5 to TRBJ2-7; a possible D gene is TRBD2 (6 bases). The CDR3 length is 16 residues. V lost 4 bases to trimming and J lost 0 bases, with 17 bases between them. Germline V gives CDR1 SGHKS, CDR2 YYEKEE (reference sequence). The CDR3 here is CASSPRGGATSYEQYF. CDR3 DNA sequence: TGTGCCAGCAGCCCTCGAGGAGGGGCAACCTCCTACGAGCAGTACTTC.

The rearrangement links TRBV4-1 to TRBJ1-2; D is undetermined. Germline loops: CDR1 MGHRA, CDR2 YSYEKL. This CDR3 is built from 13 residues. V lost 0 bases and J 4 bases, leaving 6 bases between the germline ends. CDR3 residues: CASSQEGGYGYTF. DNA of the CDR3: TGCGCCAGCAGCCAAGAAGGCGGCTATGGCTACACCTTC.

The chain has TRBV7-8 and TRBJ2-1; 12 bases align to TRBD2. Germline loops: CDR1 SGHVS, CDR2 FQNEAQ. The V gene end was trimmed by 0 bases and the J gene end by 1 base; junction bases not matched to a gene: 4. This CDR3 has 18 amino acids. The CDR3 reads CASSLALAGGLSYNEQFF. The CDR3 nucleotides read TGTGCCAGCAGCTTAGCACTAGCGGGGGGCTTATCCTACAATGAGCAGTTCTTC.